The 8 T cell receptor beta chains below were found in one sample sequenced in a study of cytomegalovirus exposure and HLA in healthy donors. With 60 Vbeta and 13 Jbeta primers, the PCR was carried out. Profiling relied on immunoSEQ multiplex PCR, and the TCRdb table lists in-frame clones only, not all of them. The profile shows 200,000 or so clones, roughly 83% of them singletons. Sequenced input: PBMCs. Receptors were obtained from a boy between 5 and 17 years old in good health and CMV-seronegative.

This clone was detected once. The chain joins TRBV9 to TRBJ2-1; the match to TRBD2 covers 8 bases. The V gene's germline CDR1 is SGDLS and CDR2 YYNGEE. V lost 0 bases and J lost 13; bases outside the gene matches: 6. The CDR3 is 13 amino acids. This CDR3 is CASSVGSGSEQFF. CDR3 DNA: TGTGCCAGCAGCGTAGGGAGCGGGAGTGAACAGTTCTTC.

This rearrangement joins TRBV11-2 to TRBJ2-2, with TRBD1 identical over 8 bases. The length of the CDR3 is 14 residues. The junction had 7 bases not matched to a gene; V was cut back by 4 bases and J by 9 bases. Germline loops: CDR1 SGHAT, CDR2 FQNNGV. The CDR3 bases are TGTGCCAGCAGCTCTAACAGGGGGAGCAGGGAGCTGTTTTTT. This encodes CASSSNRGSRELFF.

This clone has only one observation. The genes are TRBV10-2 and TRBJ1-6, with 10 bases fitting TRBD1. The CDR3 is 14 amino acids. V shed 6 bases and J 6 bases; nucleotides not matched to a gene: 2. Germline loops: CDR1 WSHSY, CDR2 SAAADI. The CDR3 spells CASSWTGGNSPLHF. The CDR3 region has the DNA TGCGCCAGCAGCTGGACAGGGGGTAATTCACCCCTCCACTTT.

This chain joins TRBV2 and TRBJ2-7, with D possibly matching TRBD2 (7 bases). The CDR3 covers 14 residues. V lost 1 base and J lost 4, with 11 bases in between. Germline loops: CDR1 SNHLY, CDR2 FYNNEI. This CDR3 is CASSEGGGIYEQYF. The CDR3 DNA sequence: TGTGCCAGCAGTGAAGGGGGGGGCATATACGAGCAGTACTTC. Variable domain in full (rest from reference TRBV2 and TRBJ2-7): EPEVTQTPSHQVTQMGQEVILRCVPISNHLYFYWYRQILGQKVEFLVSFYNNEISEKSEIFDDQFSVERPDGSNFTLKIRSTKLEDSAMYFCASSEGGGIYEQYFGPGTRLTVT.

The chain joins TRBV2 to TRBJ2-1; D gene unclear. V shed 8 bases and J shed 8 bases, with 10 bases lying between them. This CDR3 contains 11 residues. Germline CDR1 is SNHLY and CDR2 is FYNNEI. The CDR3 region is CASQVLDEQFF. Written as DNA, the CDR3 is TGTGCCAGCCAAGTACTGGATGAGCAGTTCTTC.

This clone has just a few counts. The chain joins TRBV6-6 to TRBJ2-4; 8 positions agree with TRBD2. The CDR3 has 11 amino acids. Germline V gene sequence: CDR1 MNHNY, CDR2 SVGAGI (reference sequence). J was trimmed by 15 bases and V by 5 bases; bases with no gene match: 6. The CDR3, as DNA: TGTGCCAGCAGTGGACTAGCTCTTTGGTACTTC. Translating it yields CASSGLALWYF.

The rearrangement joins TRBV5-5 to TRBJ1-2; 7 bases match TRBD1. Germline V lookup: CDR1 SGHKS, CDR2 YYEKEE (reference sequence). The CDR3 spans 16 residues. Trimming at V came to 0 bases and at J to 5 bases, leaving 10 bases not matched to a gene. The CDR3 DNA is TGTGCCAGCAGCTTGGCCGGGACAGTCACTCTTTATGGCTACACCTTC. Residues: CASSLAGTVTLYGYTF.

Worth noting for this clone: The same CDR3 arises from other DNA sequences in this sample as well. The chain uses TRBV5-1 and TRBJ2-3; D is perhaps TRBD1 (5 bases). The ends were cut back, 0 bases at V and 0 bases at J, with 8 bases in the middle. The CDR3 is 15 amino acids. Germline CDR1 reads SGHRS; CDR2 reads YFSETQ. This chain's CDR3 is CASSLAGYSTDTQYF. The CDR3 DNA reads TGCGCCAGCAGCTTGGCAGGGTACAGCACAGATACGCAGTATTTT.